The 13 T cell receptor beta chains presented below share a single source sample, sequenced in a study of blood T cell repertoires in COVID-19. Sequencing was performed with immunoSEQ multiplex PCR; in TCRdb, only in-frame clones are kept and a portion is missing. The sample has roughly 58,000 clones; approximately 70% are singletons. Sample: PBMCs or T cells enriched from blood (not recorded which). The origin of the receptors is a woman aged 60-75 years who had been exposed to COVID-19.

In its sample, this clone was seen a few times. The V call is TRBV3-1 (or the pseudogene TRBV3-2), the J call TRBJ2-7; a possible D gene is TRBD1 (6 bases). The CDR3 covers 15 residues. Trimming removed 0 bases from V and 8 bases from J, with 17 bases in between. Germline CDR1 and CDR2: LGHDT and YNNKEL (reference sequence). CDR3 protein: CASSQDRDTRSKQYF. CDR3 nucleotides: TGTGCCAGCAGCCAAGATCGGGACACCCGGTCCAAGCAGTACTTC.

This clone came up once. The rearrangement uses TRBV7-9 and TRBJ2-2; D might be TRBD2 (5 bases). The ends were cut back, 5 bases at V and 5 bases at J, with 12 bases in the middle. Germline assignment: CDR1 SEHNR and CDR2 FQNEAQ (reference sequence). The CDR3 covers 14 residues. The CDR3 is CASSIRRGTGELFF. CDR3 DNA: TGTGCCAGCAGCATCCGACGGGGAACCGGGGAGCTGTTTTTT.

J is TRBJ1-2 and V is TRBV6-5; D call uncertain. This CDR3 region has 15 residues. The V end was cut by 2 bases, the J end by 5 bases, with 15 bases between. The germline gives CDR1 MNHEY, CDR2 SVGAGI. The CDR3 region is CASSYQLSGGYGYTF. In nucleotides, the CDR3 is TGTGCCAGCAGTTACCAATTGAGTGGAGGGTATGGCTACACCTTC.

The J gene is TRBJ2-3, the V gene TRBV24-1; the match to TRBD2 covers 13 bases. This CDR3 spans 18 amino acids. The germline gives CDR1 KGHDR, CDR2 SFDVKD. The ends lost 5 bases at V and 0 bases at J; junction bases unmatched: 7. CDR3 nucleotides: TGTGCCACCAGTGGCACTAGGGGACTAGCGGGAAGCACAGATACGCAGTATTTT. This sequence encodes CATSGTRGLAGSTDTQYF.

The chain links TRBV27 to TRBJ2-1, with TRBD2 matching 8 bases. Unmatched junction bases numbered 9, after V lost 5 bases and J lost 9 bases. The CDR3 spans 14 residues. Per the germline V gene, CDR1 is MNHEY and CDR2 is SMNVEV (reference sequence). CDR3 sequence reads: CASSRPGLAPEQFF. CDR3 DNA: TGTGCCAGCAGTCGCCCTGGACTAGCACCTGAGCAGTTCTTC.

The chain links TRBV29-1 to TRBJ2-1; D is perhaps TRBD2 (5 bases). CDR1 SQVTM and CDR2 ANQGSEA come from the germline V gene. V was trimmed by 7 bases and J by 6 bases, leaving 16 bases between them. The CDR3 spans 13 residues. CDR3 coding DNA: TGCAGCGCCGGGAAGGAGGCAACCAATGAGCAGTTCTTC. Protein: CSAGKEATNEQFF.

The chain joins TRBV2 to TRBJ2-5; the D gene is possibly TRBD2 (7 bases). V was clipped by 6 bases and J by 5 bases, with 22 bases between them. This CDR3 is 16 amino acids long. The germline gives CDR1 SNHLY, CDR2 FYNNEI. Here the CDR3 reads CASRALVGGLGETQYF. The CDR3 bases are TGTGCCAGCAGGGCCCTTGTGGGGGGGCTGGGCGAGACCCAGTACTTC.

The sample holds a few counts of this clone. This chain uses TRBV14 with TRBJ1-2, with no clear D. The CDR3 loop spans 12 amino acids. V was trimmed by 6 bases and J by 4 bases, leaving 9 bases between them. Germline V gene lookup returns CDR1 SGHDN and CDR2 FVKESK. The CDR3 DNA reads TGTGCCAGCAGTCCCCGACTCTATGGCTACACCTTC. Protein product: CASSPRLYGYTF.

The chain is built from TRBV7-9 and TRBJ2-3; 7 bases map to TRBD2. CDR3 length: 14 amino acids. Losses at the gene ends were 3 bases for V and 3 bases for J; bases not matched to a gene: 3. Germline lookup yields CDR1 SEHNR and CDR2 FQNEAQ (reference sequence). CDR3 nucleotides: TGTGCCAGCAGCTTGGGAGGGGAGACAGATACGCAGTATTTT. Translation: CASSLGGETDTQYF.

This chain joins TRBV15 and TRBJ2-7; 7 nucleotides match TRBD2. The V gene's germline CDR1 is LNHNV and CDR2 YYDKDF (reference sequence). The V and J ends lost 1 base and 3 bases, in that order; junction bases with no gene match: 9. CDR3 size: 16 residues. CDR3 amino acids: CATSRALPTSSYEQYF. As DNA, the CDR3 is TGTGCCACCAGCAGAGCCCTCCCGACTAGCAGCTACGAGCAGTACTTC.

This sequence joins TRBV28 and TRBJ1-1; TRBD1 aligns across 7 bases. Trimming took 1 base from V and 5 from J; bases not matched to a gene: 7. The CDR3 sequence is 15 residues long. Germline V gene sequence: CDR1 MDHEN, CDR2 SYDVKM. The CDR3 here is CASSLSDREETEAFF. In DNA form, the CDR3 reads TGTGCCAGCAGTTTATCCGACAGGGAGGAAACTGAAGCTTTCTTT.

In this sample, this clone turned up once. V and J are TRBV21-1 and TRBJ1-5; the table names TRBD1, a call not compared with the DNA. TRBV21-1 is described as a pseudogene. The CDR3 covers 15 residues. The CDR3 DNA sequence: TGTGCCAGCAGCAAACAAGGACAGGGTGATCAGCCCCAGCATTTT. Translation gives CASSKQGQGDQPQHF.

This clone was seen a few times. The CDR3 region is CASSLEGQGEYGYTF. CDR3 sequence (DNA): TGTGCCAGCAGCTTAGAGGGACAGGGGGAATATGGCTACACCTTC. The V gene is TRBV7-2, the J gene TRBJ1-2; TRBD1 matches 11 bases. Germline V gives CDR1 SGHTA, CDR2 FQGNSA. The V and J ends lost 1 base and 5 bases, in that order; junction bases with no gene match: 3. This CDR3 has 15 residues.